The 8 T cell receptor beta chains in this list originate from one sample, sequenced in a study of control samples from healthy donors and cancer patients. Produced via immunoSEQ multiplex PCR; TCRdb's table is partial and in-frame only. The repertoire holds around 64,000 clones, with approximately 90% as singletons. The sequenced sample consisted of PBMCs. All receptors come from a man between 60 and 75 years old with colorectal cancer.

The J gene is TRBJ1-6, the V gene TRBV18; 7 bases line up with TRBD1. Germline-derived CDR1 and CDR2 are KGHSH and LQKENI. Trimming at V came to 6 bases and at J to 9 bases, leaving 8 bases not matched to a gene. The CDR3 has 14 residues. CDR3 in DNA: TGTGCCAGCTCCCGCCGGGACAGTGGTTCACCCCTCCACTTT. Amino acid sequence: CASSRRDSGSPLHF.

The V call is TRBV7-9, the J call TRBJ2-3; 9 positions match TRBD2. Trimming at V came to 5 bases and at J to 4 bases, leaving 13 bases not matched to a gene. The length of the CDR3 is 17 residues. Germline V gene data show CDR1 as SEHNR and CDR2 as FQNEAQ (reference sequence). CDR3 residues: CASSRGLAAALADTQYF. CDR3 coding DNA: TGTGCCAGCAGCCGGGGACTAGCAGCTGCTCTGGCAGATACGCAGTATTTT.

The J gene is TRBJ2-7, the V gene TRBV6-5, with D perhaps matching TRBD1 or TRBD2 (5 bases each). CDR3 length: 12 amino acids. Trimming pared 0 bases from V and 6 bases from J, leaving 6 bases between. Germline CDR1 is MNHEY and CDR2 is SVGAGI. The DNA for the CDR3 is TGTGCCAGCAGTTACTCTGGGGGCGAGCAGTACTTC. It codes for CASSYSGGEQYF.

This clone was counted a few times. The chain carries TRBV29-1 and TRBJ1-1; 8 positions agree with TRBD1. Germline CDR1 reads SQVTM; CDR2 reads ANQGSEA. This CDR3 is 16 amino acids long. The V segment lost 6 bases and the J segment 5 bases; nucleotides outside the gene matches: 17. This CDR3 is CSVSREDRAVGTEAFF. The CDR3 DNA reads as TGCAGCGTCTCAAGGGAGGACAGGGCGGTGGGAACTGAAGCTTTCTTT.

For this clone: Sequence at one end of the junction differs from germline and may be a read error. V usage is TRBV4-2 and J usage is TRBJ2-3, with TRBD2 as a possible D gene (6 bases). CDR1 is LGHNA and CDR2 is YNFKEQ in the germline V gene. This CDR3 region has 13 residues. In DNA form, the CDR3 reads TGTGCCAGCAGCCAAGATGTGGGGGGACGACGCTCCTTT. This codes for CASSQDVGGRRSF.

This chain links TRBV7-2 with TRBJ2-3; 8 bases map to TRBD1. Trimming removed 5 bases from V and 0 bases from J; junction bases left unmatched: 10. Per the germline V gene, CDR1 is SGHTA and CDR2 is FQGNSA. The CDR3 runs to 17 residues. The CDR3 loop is CASSPDRGPTSTDTQYF. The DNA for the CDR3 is TGTGCCAGCAGCCCTGACAGGGGTCCCACTAGCACAGATACGCAGTATTTT.

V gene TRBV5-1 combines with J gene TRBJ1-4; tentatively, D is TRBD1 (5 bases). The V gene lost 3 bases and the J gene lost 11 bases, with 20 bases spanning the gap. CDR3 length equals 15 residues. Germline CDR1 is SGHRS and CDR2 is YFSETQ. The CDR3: CASSSATWRGGKLFF. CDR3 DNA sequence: TGCGCCAGCAGCTCCGCGACCTGGAGGGGAGGGAAACTGTTTTTT.

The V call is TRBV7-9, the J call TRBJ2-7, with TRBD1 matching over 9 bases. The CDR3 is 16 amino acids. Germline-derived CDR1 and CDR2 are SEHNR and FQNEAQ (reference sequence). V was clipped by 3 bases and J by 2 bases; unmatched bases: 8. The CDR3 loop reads CASSLGGQGYAYEQYF. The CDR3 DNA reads TGTGCCAGCAGCTTGGGGGGACAGGGTTATGCCTACGAGCAGTACTTC.